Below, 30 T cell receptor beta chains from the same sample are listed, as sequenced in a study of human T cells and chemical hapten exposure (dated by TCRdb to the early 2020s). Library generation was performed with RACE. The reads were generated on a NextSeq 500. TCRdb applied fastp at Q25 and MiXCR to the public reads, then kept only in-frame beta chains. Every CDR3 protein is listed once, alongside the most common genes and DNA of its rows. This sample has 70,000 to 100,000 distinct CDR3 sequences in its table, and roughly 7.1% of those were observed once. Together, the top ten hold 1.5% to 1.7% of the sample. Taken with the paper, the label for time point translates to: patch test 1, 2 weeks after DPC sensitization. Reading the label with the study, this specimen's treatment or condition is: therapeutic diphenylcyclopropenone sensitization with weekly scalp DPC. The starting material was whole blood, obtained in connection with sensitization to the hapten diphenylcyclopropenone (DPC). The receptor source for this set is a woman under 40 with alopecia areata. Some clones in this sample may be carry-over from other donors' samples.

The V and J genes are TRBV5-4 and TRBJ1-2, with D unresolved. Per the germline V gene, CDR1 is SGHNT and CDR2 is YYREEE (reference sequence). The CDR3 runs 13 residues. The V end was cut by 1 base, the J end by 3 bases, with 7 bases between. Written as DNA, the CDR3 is TGTGCCAGCAGCTTGATCGGGGACTATGGCTACACCTTC. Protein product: CASSLIGDYGYTF.

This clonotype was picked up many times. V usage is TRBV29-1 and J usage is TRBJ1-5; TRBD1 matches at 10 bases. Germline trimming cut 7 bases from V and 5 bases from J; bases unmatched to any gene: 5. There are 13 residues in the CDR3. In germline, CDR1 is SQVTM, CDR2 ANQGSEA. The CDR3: CSAGQGVDQPQHF. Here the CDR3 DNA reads TGCAGCGCCGGACAGGGGGTCGATCAGCCCCAGCATTTT.

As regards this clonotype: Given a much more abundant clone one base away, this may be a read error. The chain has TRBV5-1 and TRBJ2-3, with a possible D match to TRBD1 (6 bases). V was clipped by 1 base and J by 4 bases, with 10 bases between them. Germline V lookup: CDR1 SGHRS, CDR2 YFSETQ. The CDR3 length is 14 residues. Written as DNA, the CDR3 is TGCGCCAGCAGCTTGCAGGGGACCTCAGATACGCAGTATTTT. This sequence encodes CASSLQGTSDTQYF.

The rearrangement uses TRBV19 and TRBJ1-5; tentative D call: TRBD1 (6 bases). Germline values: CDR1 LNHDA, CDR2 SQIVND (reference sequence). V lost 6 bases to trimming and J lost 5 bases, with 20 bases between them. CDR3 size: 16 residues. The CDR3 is CASRKTGRSIYQPQHF. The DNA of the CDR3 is TGTGCCAGTAGAAAAACAGGGAGATCAATCTATCAGCCCCAGCATTTT. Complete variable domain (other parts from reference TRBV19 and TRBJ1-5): DGGITQSPKYLFRKEGQNVTLSCEQNLNHDAMYWYRQDPGQGLRLIYYSQIVNDFQKGDIAEGYSVSREKKESFPLTVTSAQKNPTAFYLCASRKTGRSIYQPQHFGDGTRLSIL.

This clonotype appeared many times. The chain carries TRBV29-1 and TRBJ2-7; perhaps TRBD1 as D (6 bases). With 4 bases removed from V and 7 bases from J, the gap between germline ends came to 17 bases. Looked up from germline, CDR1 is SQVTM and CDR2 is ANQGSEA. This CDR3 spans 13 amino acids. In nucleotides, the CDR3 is TGCAGCGTTGGGGGACAAGCGCCGGGGGAGCAGTACTTC. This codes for CSVGGQAPGEQYF.

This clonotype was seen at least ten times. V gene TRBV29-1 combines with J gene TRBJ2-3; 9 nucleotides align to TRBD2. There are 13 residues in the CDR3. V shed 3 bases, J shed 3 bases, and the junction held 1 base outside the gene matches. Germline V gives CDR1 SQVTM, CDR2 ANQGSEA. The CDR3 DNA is TGCAGCGTTGATAGCGGGGGAACAGATACGCAGTATTTT. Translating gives CSVDSGGTDTQYF.

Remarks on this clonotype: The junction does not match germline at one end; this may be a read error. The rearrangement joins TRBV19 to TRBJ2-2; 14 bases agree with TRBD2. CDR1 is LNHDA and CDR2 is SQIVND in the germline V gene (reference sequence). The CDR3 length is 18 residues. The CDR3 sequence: CVSSIQTSGGADTGELFF. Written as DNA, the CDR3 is TGTGTCAGTAGTATCCAGACTAGCGGGGGGGCTGACACCGGGGAGCTGTTTTTT.

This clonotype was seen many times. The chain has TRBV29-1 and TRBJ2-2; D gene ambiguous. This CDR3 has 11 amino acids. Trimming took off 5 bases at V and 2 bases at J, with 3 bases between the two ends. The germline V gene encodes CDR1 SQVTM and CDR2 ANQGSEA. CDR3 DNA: TGCAGCGTTAGAAACACCGGGGAGCTGTTTTTT. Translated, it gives CSVRNTGELFF.

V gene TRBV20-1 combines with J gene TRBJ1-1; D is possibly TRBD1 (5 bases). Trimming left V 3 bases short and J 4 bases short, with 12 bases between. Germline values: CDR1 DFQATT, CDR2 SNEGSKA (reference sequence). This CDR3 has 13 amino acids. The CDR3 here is CSARGGEVTEAFF. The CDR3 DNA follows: TGCAGTGCTAGGGGGGGAGAAGTCACTGAAGCTTTCTTT.

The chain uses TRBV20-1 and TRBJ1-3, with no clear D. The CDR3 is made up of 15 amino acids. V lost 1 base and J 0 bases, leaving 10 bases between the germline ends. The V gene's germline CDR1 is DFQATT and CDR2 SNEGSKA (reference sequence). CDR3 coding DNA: TGCAGTGCTAGAGCTCCAGCGCACTCTGGAAACACCATATATTTT. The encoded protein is CSARAPAHSGNTIYF.

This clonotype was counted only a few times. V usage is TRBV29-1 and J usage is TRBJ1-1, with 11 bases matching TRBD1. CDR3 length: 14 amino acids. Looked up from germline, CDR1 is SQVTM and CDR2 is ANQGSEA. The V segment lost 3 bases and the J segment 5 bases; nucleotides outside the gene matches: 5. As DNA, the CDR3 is TGCAGCGTTGACGGACAGGGGGCGCGTACTGAAGCTTTCTTT. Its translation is CSVDGQGARTEAFF.

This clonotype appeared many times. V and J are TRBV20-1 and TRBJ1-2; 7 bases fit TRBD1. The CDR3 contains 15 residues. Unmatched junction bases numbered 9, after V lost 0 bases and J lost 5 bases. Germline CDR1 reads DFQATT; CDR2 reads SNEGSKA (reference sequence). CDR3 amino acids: CSAREFGTAIYGYTF. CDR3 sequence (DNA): TGCAGTGCTAGAGAGTTCGGGACAGCCATTTATGGCTACACCTTC.

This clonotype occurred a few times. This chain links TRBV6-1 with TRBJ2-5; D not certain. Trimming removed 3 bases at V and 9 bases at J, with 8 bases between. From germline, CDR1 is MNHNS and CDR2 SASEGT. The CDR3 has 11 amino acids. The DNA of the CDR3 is TGTGCCAGCAGTGACGCCGGGCCCCAGTACTTC. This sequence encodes CASSDAGPQYF.

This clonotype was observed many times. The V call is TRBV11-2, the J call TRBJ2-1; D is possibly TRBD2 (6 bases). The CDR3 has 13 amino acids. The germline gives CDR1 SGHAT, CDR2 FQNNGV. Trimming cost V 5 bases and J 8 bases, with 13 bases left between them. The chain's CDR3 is CASSPPPSDEQFF. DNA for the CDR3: TGTGCCAGCAGCCCCCCTCCTAGCGATGAGCAGTTCTTC.

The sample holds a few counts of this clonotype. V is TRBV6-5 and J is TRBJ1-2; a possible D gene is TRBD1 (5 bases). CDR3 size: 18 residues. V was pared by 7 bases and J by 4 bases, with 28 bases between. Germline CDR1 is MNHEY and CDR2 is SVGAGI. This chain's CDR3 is CASKRDGNSNPGGYGYTF. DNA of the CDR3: TGTGCCAGCAAGCGTGACGGCAATTCGAACCCGGGGGGCTATGGCTACACCTTC.

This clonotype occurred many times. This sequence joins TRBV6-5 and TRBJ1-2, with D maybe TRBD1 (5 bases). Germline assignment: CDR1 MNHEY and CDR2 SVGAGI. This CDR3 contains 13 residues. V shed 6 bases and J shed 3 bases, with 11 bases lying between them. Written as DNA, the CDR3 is TGTGCCAGCAGAGCAGGGACCCACTATGGCTACACCTTC. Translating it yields CASRAGTHYGYTF.

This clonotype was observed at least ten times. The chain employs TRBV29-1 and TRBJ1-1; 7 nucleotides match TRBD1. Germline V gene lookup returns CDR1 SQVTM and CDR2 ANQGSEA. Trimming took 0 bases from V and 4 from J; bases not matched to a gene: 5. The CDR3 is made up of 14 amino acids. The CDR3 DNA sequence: TGCAGCGTTGAAGATTGGACAGGAAGCACTGAAGCTTTCTTT. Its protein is CSVEDWTGSTEAFF.

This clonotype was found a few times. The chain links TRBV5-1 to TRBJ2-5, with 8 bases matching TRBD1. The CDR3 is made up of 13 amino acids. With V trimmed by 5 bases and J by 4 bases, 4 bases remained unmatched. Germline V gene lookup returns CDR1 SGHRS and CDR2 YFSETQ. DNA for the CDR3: TGCGCCAGCAGGGTCGGACAGGGAGAGACCCAGTACTTC. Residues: CASRVGQGETQYF.

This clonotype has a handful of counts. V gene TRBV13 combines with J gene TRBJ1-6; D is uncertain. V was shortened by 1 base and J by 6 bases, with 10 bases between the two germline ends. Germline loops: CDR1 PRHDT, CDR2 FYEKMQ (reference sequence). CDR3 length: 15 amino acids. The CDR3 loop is CASSLALGSNSPLHF. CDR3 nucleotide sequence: TGTGCCAGCAGCTTAGCATTAGGCTCTAATTCACCCCTCCACTTT.

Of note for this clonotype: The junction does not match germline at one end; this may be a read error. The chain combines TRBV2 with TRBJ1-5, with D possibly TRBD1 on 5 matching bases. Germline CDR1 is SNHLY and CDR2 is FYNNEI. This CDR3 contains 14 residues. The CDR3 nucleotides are TGTGCCAGCAGAGAAGACAGTAGCAATCAGCCCCAGCATTTT. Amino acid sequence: CASREDSSNQPQHF.

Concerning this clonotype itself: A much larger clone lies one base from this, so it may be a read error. CDR3 nucleotide sequence: TGCAGTGCTAGACTAGGCCAGCAAGAGACCCAGTACTTC. Translating gives CSARLGQQETQYF. The J gene is TRBJ2-5, the V gene TRBV20-1; D not resolved. CDR1 and CDR2 (germline): DFQATT, SNEGSKA (reference sequence). Trimming removed 2 bases from V and 2 bases from J, with 9 bases in between. CDR3 length: 13 residues.

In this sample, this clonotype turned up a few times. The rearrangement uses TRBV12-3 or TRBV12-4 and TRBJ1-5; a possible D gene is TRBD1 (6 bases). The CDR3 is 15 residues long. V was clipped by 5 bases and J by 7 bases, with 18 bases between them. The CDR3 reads CASSDITGQGQPQHF. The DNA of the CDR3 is TGTGCCAGCAGTGATATTACAGGCCAGGGGCAGCCCCAGCATTTT.

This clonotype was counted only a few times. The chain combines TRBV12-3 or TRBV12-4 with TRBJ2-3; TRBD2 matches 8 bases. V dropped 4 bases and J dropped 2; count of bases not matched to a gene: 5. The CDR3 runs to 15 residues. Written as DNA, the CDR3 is TGTGCCAGCAGTTCAGCGGGGGCCTTCACAGATACGCAGTATTTT. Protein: CASSSAGAFTDTQYF.

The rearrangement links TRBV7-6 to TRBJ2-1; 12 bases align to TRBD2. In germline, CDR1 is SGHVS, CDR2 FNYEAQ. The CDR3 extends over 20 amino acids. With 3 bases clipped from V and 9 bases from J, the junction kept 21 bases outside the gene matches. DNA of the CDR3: TGTGCCAGCAGCTTCAAAACGTCTAAAACAACTAGCGGGGGGCACGGTGAGCAGTTCTTC. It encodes CASSFKTSKTTSGGHGEQFF.

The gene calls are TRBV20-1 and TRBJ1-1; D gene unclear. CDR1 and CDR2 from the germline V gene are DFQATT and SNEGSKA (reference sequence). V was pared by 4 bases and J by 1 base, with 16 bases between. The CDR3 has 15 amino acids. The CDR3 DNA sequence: TGCAGTGCTAAGGATCCGGCGGAGGGGAACACTGAAGCTTTCTTT. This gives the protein CSAKDPAEGNTEAFF.

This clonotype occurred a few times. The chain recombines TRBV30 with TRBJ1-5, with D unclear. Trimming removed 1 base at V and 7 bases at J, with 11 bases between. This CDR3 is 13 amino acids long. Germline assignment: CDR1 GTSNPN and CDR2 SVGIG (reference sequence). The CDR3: CAWSAALDQPQHF. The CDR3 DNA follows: TGTGCCTGGAGTGCGGCACTTGACCAGCCCCAGCATTTT.

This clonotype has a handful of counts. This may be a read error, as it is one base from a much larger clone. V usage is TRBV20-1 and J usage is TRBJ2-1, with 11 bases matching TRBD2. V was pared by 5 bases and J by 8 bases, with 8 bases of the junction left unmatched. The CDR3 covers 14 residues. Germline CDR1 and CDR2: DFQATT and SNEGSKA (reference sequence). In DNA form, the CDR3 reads TGCAGTGCTTCCGGGACTAGCGGATCCCATGAGCAGTTCTTC. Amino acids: CSASGTSGSHEQFF.

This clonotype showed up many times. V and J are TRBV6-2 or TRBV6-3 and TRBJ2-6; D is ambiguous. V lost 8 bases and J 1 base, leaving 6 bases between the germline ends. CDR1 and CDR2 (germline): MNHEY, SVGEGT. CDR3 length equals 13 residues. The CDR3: CASLLSGANVLTF. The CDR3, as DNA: TGTGCCAGCCTATTATCTGGGGCCAACGTCCTGACTTTC.

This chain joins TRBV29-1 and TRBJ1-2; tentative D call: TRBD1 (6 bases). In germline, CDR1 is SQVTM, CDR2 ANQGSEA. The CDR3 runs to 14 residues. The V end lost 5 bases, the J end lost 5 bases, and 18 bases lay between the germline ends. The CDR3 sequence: CSVPGAGATYGYTF. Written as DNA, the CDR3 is TGCAGCGTTCCAGGGGCGGGGGCAACTTATGGCTACACCTTC.

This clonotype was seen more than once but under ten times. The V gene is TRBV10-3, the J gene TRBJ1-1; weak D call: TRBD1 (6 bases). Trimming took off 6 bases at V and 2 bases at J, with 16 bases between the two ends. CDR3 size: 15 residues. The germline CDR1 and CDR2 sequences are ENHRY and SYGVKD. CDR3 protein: CAIRPTTGVNTEAFF. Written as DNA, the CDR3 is TGTGCCATCAGACCCACGACAGGAGTAAACACTGAAGCTTTCTTT.